This TCR beta chain was sequenced in a study of blood T cell repertoires in COVID-19. Study-wide context: Samples of COVID-19 (acute and convalescent) were obtained from the United States, Italy and Spain. Sources were T cells, B-cell-depleted T cells, or PBMCs; the material itself was cDNA or gDNA.

The germline CDR1 and CDR2 sequences are SGHTA and FQGNSA. With 5 bases removed from V and 9 bases from J, the gap between germline ends came to 8 bases. The CDR3 has 11 residues. Per the authors' pipeline: Estimation of nucleated cell counts relied on the amplification of reference gene primers. The table came from immunoSEQ multiplex PCR; TCRdb's copy has only in-frame clones and leaves some out. That table furnishes V, J and clone size, whereas the DNA furnished D and trimming. This table holds about 20,000 clones, approximately 85% found once. This receptor was identified in a human donor with active COVID-19. The donor label of this sample is uncertain. The V and J genes are TRBV7-2 and TRBJ2-1; a weak D match, TRBD2 (5 bases). The sample was peripheral blood. This CDR3 is CASSLTIEQFF. The CDR3 bases are TGTGCCAGCAGCCTGACTATTGAGCAGTTCTTC.